Listed below are T cell receptor beta chains from one sample, sequenced in a study of T cells after yellow fever vaccination. In TCRdb, the 5' RACE reads were re-called with MiXCR into one record per CDR3 protein. The sample lists roughly 340,000 distinct CDR3 sequences; roughly 9.4% were seen once. Here the sequenced sample was PBMCs, taken on the day of the first yellow fever vaccination. All receptors come from a man younger than 35 who received the YFV17D yellow fever vaccine. Both conserved end residues are part of each CDR3. Each record gives: V gene, J gene, D gene, clone size, CDR3 DNA, CDR3 protein. A D gene is named only where the DNA matches it firmly. A row's size may be missing; if present it is once, few, many or a size class.

V gene: TRBV7-9; J gene: TRBJ1-1; D gene: TRBD1; clone size: few; CDR3 DNA: TGTGCCAGCAGACGGACAGGGGCAGACACTGAAGCTTTCTTT; CDR3 protein: CASRRTGADTEAFF
V gene: TRBV20-1; J gene: TRBJ2-5; D gene: TRBD2; clone size: -; CDR3 DNA: TGCAGTCGGGGGGGCCGAGGAGAGACCCAGTACTTC; CDR3 protein: CSRGGRGETQYF
V gene: TRBV4-1; J gene: TRBJ2-5; D gene: TRBD2; clone size: few; CDR3 DNA: TGCGCCAGCAGCCATTTAGGACTAGCCCGAGAGACCCAGTACTTC; CDR3 protein: CASSHLGLARETQYF
V gene: TRBV5-1; J gene: TRBJ2-7; D gene: TRBD2; clone size: -; CDR3 DNA: TGCGCCAGCAGCTCCCGGACTAGCGCCAGCTACGAGCAGTACTTC; CDR3 protein: CASSSRTSASYEQYF
V gene: TRBV24-1; J gene: TRBJ2-3; D gene: -; clone size: many; CDR3 DNA: TGTGCCACCAGTGACGCGAGCGGACCCGCGGATACGCAGTATTTT; CDR3 protein: CATSDASGPADTQYF
V gene: TRBV7-2; J gene: TRBJ2-2; D gene: TRBD2; clone size: many; CDR3 DNA: TGTGCCAGCAGCCGCGGGGGGAACACCGGGGAGCTGTTTTTT; CDR3 protein: CASSRGGNTGELFF
V gene: TRBV5-1; J gene: TRBJ2-2; D gene: TRBD2; clone size: many; CDR3 DNA: TGCGCCAGCAGCCAACCGGGACTATACACCGGGGAGCTGTTTTTT; CDR3 protein: CASSQPGLYTGELFF
V gene: TRBV12-3/TRBV12-4; J gene: TRBJ1-1; D gene: -; clone size: -; CDR3 DNA: TGTGCCAGCAGCCACTTCGCGTCGAACACTGAAGCTTTCTTT; CDR3 protein: CASSHFASNTEAFF
V gene: TRBV7-2; J gene: TRBJ2-7; D gene: -; clone size: few; CDR3 DNA: TGTGCCAGCAGCTACCCTGGAGTGGACTACGAGCAGTACTTC; CDR3 protein: CASSYPGVDYEQYF
V gene: TRBV10-2; J gene: TRBJ1-2; D gene: -; clone size: few; CDR3 DNA: TGCGCCAGCAATTCCGGGCCGAGCTATGGCTACACCTTC; CDR3 protein: CASNSGPSYGYTF
V gene: TRBV7-9; J gene: TRBJ2-4; D gene: -; clone size: few; CDR3 DNA: TGTGCCAGCAGCATAACAGGGTTAAGAAACATTCAGTACTTC; CDR3 protein: CASSITGLRNIQYF
V gene: TRBV7-9; J gene: TRBJ2-3; D gene: TRBD1; clone size: -; CDR3 DNA: TGTGCCAGCAGTTATCGACAGGGCTCGGCAGATACGCAGTATTTT; CDR3 protein: CASSYRQGSADTQYF
V gene: TRBV5-1; J gene: TRBJ1-5; D gene: TRBD1; clone size: few; CDR3 DNA: TGCGCCAGCAGCCCCGGGACAGGGGGATACTTTAGCAATCAGCCCCAGCATTTT; CDR3 protein: CASSPGTGGYFSNQPQHF
V gene: TRBV20-1; J gene: TRBJ1-1; D gene: -; clone size: few; CDR3 DNA: TGCAGTGCTACGGGGTCGGCCAGACAAGCTTTCTTT; CDR3 protein: CSATGSARQAFF
V gene: TRBV14; J gene: TRBJ1-4; D gene: -; clone size: -; CDR3 DNA: TGTGCCAGCAGCCAACTCCGGGGCAATGAAAAACTGTTTTTT; CDR3 protein: CASSQLRGNEKLFF
V gene: TRBV5-1; J gene: TRBJ2-3; D gene: TRBD2; clone size: few; CDR3 DNA: TGCGCCAGCAGCTGGGGAGGGCCAGATACGCAGTATTTT; CDR3 protein: CASSWGGPDTQYF
V gene: TRBV11-2; J gene: TRBJ1-1; D gene: TRBD1; clone size: -; CDR3 DNA: TGTGCCAGCAGCTTCTCTGTCGGACAGGGGATGAACACTGAAGCTTTCTTT; CDR3 protein: CASSFSVGQGMNTEAFF
V gene: TRBV20-1; J gene: TRBJ1-2; D gene: -; clone size: -; CDR3 DNA: TGCAGTGCTAGAGATCAGGCGGGGGCCTCCGCCTATGGCTACACCTTC; CDR3 protein: CSARDQAGASAYGYTF
V gene: TRBV7-2; J gene: TRBJ1-5; D gene: -; clone size: few; CDR3 DNA: TGTGCCAGCAGCTTAGATAGAGAGTCGCAGCCCCAGCATTTT; CDR3 protein: CASSLDRESQPQHF
V gene: TRBV10-3; J gene: TRBJ2-5; D gene: TRBD1; clone size: many; CDR3 DNA: TGTGCCACCCGGCGAAAGGGGGCTCAGGAGGAGACCCAGTACTTC; CDR3 protein: CATRRKGAQEETQYF
V gene: TRBV4-1; J gene: TRBJ2-5; D gene: -; clone size: few; CDR3 DNA: TGCGCCAGCAGCCCCCTCTGGGACTTCCAAGAGACCCAGTACTTC; CDR3 protein: CASSPLWDFQETQYF
V gene: TRBV27; J gene: TRBJ1-2; D gene: TRBD1; clone size: many; CDR3 DNA: TGTGCCAGCAGTTTCCGGGACAGACGGGGCTACACCTTC; CDR3 protein: CASSFRDRRGYTF
V gene: TRBV12-3/TRBV12-4; J gene: TRBJ1-1; D gene: TRBD1; clone size: few; CDR3 DNA: TGTGCCAGCAGTTTGAGTGGGACAGGGGGGACTGAAGCTTTCTTT; CDR3 protein: CASSLSGTGGTEAFF
V gene: TRBV7-9; J gene: TRBJ1-3; D gene: -; clone size: -; CDR3 DNA: TGTGCCAGCAGCTCCACAAGGGCCCAGAGCTCTGGAAACACCATATATTTT; CDR3 protein: CASSSTRAQSSGNTIYF
V gene: TRBV4-1; J gene: TRBJ2-3; D gene: TRBD2; clone size: -; CDR3 DNA: TGCGCCAGCAGCCAGGCGCTACGGGGGGGCCTTGCAGATACGCAGTATTTT; CDR3 protein: CASSQALRGGLADTQYF
V gene: TRBV14; J gene: TRBJ2-3; D gene: -; clone size: -; CDR3 DNA: TGTGCCAGCAGCCAAAAAGTTGCAAGCTCCACAGATACGCAGTATTTT; CDR3 protein: CASSQKVASSTDTQYF
V gene: TRBV4-3; J gene: TRBJ2-3; D gene: TRBD1; clone size: -; CDR3 DNA: TGCGCCAGCAGCCAATGGACAGGGGAGGCAGATACGCAGTATTTT; CDR3 protein: CASSQWTGEADTQYF
V gene: TRBV5-4; J gene: TRBJ2-5; D gene: -; clone size: -; CDR3 DNA: TGTGCCAGCAGCCCCGCCGGAACCGGGGGCGAAGAGACCCAGTACTTC; CDR3 protein: CASSPAGTGGEETQYF
V gene: TRBV5-1; J gene: TRBJ2-1; D gene: TRBD1; clone size: many; CDR3 DNA: TGCGCCAGCAGCTCCTCCGGGACAGGGGGAAATGAGCAGTTCTTC; CDR3 protein: CASSSSGTGGNEQFF